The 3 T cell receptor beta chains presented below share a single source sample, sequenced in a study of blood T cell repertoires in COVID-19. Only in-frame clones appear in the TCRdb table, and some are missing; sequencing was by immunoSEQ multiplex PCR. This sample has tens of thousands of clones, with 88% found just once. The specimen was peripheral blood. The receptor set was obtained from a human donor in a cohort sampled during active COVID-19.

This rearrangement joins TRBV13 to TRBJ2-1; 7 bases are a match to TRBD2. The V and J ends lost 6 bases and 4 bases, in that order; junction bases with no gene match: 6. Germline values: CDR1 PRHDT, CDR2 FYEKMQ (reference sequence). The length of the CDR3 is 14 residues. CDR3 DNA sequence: TGTGCCAGCAGTTCGGGACTACCTTACAATGAGCAGTTCTTC. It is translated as CASSSGLPYNEQFF. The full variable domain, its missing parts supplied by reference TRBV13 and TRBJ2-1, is AAGVIQSPRHLIKEKRETATLKCYPIPRHDTVYWYQQGPGQDPQFLISFYEKMQSDKGSIPDRFSAQQFSDYHSELNMSSLELGDSALYFCASSSGLPYNEQFFGPGTRLTVL.

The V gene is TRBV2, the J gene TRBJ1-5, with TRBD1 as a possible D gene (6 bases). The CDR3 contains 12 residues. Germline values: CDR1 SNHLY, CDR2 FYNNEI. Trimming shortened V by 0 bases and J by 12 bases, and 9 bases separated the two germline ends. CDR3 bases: TGTGCCAGCAGTGAAGCAGGGGGTCGCCAGCATTTT. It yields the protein CASSEAGGRQHF.

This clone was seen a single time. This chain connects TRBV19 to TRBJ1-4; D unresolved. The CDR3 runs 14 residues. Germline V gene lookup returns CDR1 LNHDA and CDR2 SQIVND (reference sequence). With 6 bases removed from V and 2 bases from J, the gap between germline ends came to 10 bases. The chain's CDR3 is CASSSRSTNEKLFF. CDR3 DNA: TGTGCCAGTAGCTCCAGATCCACTAATGAAAAACTGTTTTTT.